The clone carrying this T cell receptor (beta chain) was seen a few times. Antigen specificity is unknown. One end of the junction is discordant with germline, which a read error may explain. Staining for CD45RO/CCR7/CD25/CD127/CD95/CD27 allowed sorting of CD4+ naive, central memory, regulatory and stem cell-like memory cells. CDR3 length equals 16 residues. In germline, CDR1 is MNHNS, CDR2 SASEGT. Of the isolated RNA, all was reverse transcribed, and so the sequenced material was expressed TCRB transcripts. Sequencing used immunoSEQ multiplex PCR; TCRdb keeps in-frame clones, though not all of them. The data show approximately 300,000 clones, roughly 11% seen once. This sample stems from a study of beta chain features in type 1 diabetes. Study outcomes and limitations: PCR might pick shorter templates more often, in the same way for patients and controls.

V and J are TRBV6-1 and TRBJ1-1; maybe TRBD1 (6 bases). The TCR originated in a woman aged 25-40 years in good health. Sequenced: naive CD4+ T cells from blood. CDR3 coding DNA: TGTGCCAGCAGGGAAGAGAGGGGACACCTGAACACTGAAGCTTTCTTT. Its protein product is CASREERGHLNTEAFF.